The TCR beta chain described here comes from a study of blood T cell repertoires in COVID-19. As for the study in general: The origin of the acute and convalescent COVID-19 samples was the United States, Italy and Spain. Sample material is recorded as cDNA or gDNA derived from T cells, B-cell-depleted T cells, or PBMCs.

Source study methods: Quantification of nucleated cells was approximated via reference gene primer amplification. The method was immunoSEQ multiplex PCR; TCRdb's version includes in-frame clones alone and lacks a portion of them. The V and J calls and the clone size are those of that table, but D and trimming were determined from the DNA. In the table there are roughly 69,000 clones, roughly 85% of which are singletons. This clone was observed a few times. This CDR3 is built from 15 residues. Germline CDR1 reads SGHNT; CDR2 reads YYREEE (reference sequence). Deletions cut 4 bases from V and 7 bases from J, with 17 bases between.

Sequenced input: peripheral blood. The receptor was isolated from a human donor in a cohort sampled during active COVID-19. V gene TRBV5-4 combines with J gene TRBJ1-4; tentatively, D is TRBD1 (6 bases). For the CDR3, the DNA is TGTGCCAGCAGCCGAACAGGGTTTCCTACTGAAAAACTGTTTTTT. Protein sequence: CASSRTGFPTEKLFF.